This T cell receptor (beta chain) came from a study of memory CD4+ T cells and cytomegalovirus serostatus. Study-level information: Of the healthy Belgian adults, 8 to 10 were CMV seropositive and about two dozen seronegative.

This clone was recorded a few times. Its antigen is undetermined. Per the study methods: Out-of-frame sequences were removed, leaving about 2,300,000 distinct TCRbeta sequences. Using immunoSEQ multiplex PCR, the repertoire was profiled, and TCRdb retains in-frame clones only, with some absent. V and J calls and clone size follow that table, whereas D and trimming were derived from the DNA. The repertoire holds about 45,000 clones, around 76% seen once, with approximately 1.8% in the top ten. The CDR3 totals 16 residues. The germline V gene has CDR1 SEHNR and CDR2 FQNEAQ (reference sequence). Germline trimming cut 5 bases from V and 3 bases from J; bases unmatched to any gene: 9. Single viable CD3+CD4+CD8-CD45RO+ cells were sorted as the memory CD4+ T cells. CD4+ T cells were isolated by positive magnetic selection. Study results and caveats: Of approximately 150 reported CMV TCRbeta sequences, under 70 were found in memory CD4+ repertoires.

The receptor comes from an adult in good health and CMV-seronegative. The chain uses TRBV7-9 and TRBJ2-1, with 8 bases lining up with TRBD1. Sequenced material: memory CD4+ T cells from blood. The chain's CDR3 is CASSPRTGKNYNEQFF. CDR3 in DNA: TGTGCCAGCAGCCCTCGGACAGGGAAAAACTACAATGAGCAGTTCTTC.